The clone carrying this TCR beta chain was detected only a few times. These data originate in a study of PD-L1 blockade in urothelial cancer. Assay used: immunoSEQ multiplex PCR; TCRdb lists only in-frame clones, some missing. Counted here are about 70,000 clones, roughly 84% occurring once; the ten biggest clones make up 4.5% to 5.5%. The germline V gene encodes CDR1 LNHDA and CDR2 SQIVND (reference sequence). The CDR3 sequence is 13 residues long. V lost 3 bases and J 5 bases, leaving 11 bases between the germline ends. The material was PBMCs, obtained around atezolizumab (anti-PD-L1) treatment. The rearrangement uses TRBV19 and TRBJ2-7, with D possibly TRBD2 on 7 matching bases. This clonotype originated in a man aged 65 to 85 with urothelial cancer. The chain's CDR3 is CASSIGGLNEQYF. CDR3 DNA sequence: TGTGCCAGTAGTATCGGGGGGCTAAACGAGCAGTACTTC.